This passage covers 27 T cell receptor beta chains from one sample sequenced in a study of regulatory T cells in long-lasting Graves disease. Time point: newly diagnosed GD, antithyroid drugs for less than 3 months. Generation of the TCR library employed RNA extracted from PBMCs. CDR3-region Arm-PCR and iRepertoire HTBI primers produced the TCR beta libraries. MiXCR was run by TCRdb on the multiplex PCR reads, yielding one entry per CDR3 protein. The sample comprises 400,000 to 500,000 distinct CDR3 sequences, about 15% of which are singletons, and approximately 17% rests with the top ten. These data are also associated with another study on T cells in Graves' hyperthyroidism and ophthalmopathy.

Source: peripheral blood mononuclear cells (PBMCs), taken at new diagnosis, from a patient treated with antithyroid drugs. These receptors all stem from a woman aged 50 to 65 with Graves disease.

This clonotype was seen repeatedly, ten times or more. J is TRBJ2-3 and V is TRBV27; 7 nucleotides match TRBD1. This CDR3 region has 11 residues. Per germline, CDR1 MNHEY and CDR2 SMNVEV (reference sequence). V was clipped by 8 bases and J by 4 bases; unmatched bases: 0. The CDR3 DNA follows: TGTGCCAGCCAGGGGGCAGATACGCAGTATTTT. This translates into CASQGADTQYF.

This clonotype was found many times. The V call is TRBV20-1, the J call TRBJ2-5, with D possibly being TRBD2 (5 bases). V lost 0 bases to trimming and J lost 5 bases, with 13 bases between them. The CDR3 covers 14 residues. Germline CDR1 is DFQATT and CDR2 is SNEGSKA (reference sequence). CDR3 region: CSARDPDGGETQYF. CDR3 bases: TGCAGTGCTAGAGATCCGGACGGCGGGGAGACCCAGTACTTC.

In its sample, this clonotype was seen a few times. The DNA for the CDR3 is TGTGCCAGCAGCCATCTCGGAGGGGGGCGCGACTATGGCTACACCTTC. It yields the protein CASSHLGGGRDYGYTF. The V call is TRBV3-1, the J call TRBJ1-2; D might be TRBD1 (6 bases). There are 16 residues in the CDR3. Germline V gene sequence: CDR1 LGHDT, CDR2 YNNKEL (reference sequence). V lost 3 bases, J lost 3 bases, and 17 bases lay in between.

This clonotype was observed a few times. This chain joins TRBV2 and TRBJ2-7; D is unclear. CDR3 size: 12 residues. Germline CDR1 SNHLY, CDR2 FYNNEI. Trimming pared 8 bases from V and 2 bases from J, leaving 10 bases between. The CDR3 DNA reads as TGTGCCAGCGTTCCAACTGCCTACGAGCAGTACTTC. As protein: CASVPTAYEQYF.

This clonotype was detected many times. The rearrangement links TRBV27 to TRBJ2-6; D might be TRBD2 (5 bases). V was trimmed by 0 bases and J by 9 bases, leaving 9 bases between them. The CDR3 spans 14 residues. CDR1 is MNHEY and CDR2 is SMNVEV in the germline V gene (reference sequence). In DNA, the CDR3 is TGTGCCAGCAGTTTATCTACCGCGGGCAACGTCCTGACTTTC. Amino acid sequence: CASSLSTAGNVLTF.

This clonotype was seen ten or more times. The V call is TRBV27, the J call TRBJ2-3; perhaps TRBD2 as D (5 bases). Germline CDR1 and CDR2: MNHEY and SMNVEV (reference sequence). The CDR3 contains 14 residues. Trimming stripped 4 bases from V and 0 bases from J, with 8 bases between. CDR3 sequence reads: CASSWRTSTDTQYF. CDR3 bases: TGTGCCAGCAGTTGGAGGACTAGCACAGATACGCAGTATTTT.

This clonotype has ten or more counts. The CDR3 sequence: CAISESGAGASGQYF. Written as DNA, the CDR3 is TGTGCCATCAGTGAGTCGGGGGCGGGAGCTTCGGGGCAGTACTTC. The chain couples TRBV10-3 to TRBJ2-7; a weak D match, TRBD2 (7 bases). Germline loops: CDR1 ENHRY, CDR2 SYGVKD. The V end lost 0 bases, the J end lost 9 bases, and 18 bases lay between the germline ends. The CDR3 consists of 15 residues.

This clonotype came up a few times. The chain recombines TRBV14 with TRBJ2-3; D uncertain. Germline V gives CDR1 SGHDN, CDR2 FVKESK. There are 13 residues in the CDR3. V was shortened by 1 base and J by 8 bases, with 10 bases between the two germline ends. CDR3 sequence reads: CASSQGASPTQYF. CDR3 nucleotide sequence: TGTGCCAGCAGCCAAGGGGCGTCCCCTACGCAGTATTTT.

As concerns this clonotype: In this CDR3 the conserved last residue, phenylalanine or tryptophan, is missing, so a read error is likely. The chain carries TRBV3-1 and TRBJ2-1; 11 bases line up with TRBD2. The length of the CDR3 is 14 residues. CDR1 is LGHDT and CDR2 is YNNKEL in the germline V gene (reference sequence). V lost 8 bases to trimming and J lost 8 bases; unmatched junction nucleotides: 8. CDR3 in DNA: TGTGCCAGCCAAATAGCGGGAGGGGAAGATGAGCAGTTCCTC. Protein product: CASQIAGGEDEQFL.

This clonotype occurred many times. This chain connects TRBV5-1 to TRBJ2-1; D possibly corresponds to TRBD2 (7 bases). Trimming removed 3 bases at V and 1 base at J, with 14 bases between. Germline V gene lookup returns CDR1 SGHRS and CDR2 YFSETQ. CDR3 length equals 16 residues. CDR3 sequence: CASSWGAGVSYNEQFF. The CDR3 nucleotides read TGCGCCAGCAGCTGGGGGGCGGGAGTATCCTACAATGAGCAGTTCTTC.

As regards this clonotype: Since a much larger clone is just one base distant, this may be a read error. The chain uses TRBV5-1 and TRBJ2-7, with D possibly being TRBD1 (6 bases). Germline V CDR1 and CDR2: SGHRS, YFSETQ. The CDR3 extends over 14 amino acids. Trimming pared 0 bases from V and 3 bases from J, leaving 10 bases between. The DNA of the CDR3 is TGCGCCAGCAGCTTGGAGAACAGGGACTACGAGCAGTACTTC. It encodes CASSLENRDYEQYF.

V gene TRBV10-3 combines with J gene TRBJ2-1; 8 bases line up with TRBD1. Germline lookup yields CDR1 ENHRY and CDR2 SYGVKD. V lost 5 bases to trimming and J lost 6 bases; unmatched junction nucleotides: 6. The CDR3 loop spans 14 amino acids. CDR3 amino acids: CAISSDRGINEQFF. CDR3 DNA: TGTGCCATCAGTTCCGACAGGGGTATCAATGAGCAGTTCTTC.

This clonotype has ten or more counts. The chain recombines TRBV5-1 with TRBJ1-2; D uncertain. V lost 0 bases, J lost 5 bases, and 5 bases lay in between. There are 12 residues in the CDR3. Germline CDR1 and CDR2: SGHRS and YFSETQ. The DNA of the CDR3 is TGCGCCAGCAGCTTGGACAGATATGGCTACACCTTC. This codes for CASSLDRYGYTF.

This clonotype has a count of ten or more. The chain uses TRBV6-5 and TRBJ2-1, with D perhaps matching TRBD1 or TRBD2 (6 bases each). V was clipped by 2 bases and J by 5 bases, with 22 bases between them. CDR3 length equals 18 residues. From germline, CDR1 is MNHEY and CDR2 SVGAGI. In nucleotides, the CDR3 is TGTGCCAGCAGTTACCTGAGCCACCGGGGGCACAGGAACAATGAGCAGTTCTTC. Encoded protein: CASSYLSHRGHRNNEQFF.

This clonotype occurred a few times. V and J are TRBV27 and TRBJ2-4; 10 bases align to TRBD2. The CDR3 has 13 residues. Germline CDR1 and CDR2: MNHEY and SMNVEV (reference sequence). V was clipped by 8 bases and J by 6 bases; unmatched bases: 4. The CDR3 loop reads CASGLAERNIQYF. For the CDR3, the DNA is TGTGCCAGCGGACTAGCGGAAAGAAACATTCAGTACTTC.

CDR3 sequence: CASSAQDREWAEQYF. The CDR3 DNA reads TGTGCCAGCAGCGCCCAGGACAGGGAGTGGGCCGAGCAGTACTTC. The genes are TRBV7-9 and TRBJ2-7; TRBD1 matches 8 bases. J lost 6 bases, V lost 5 bases, and 12 bases had no gene match. The length of the CDR3 is 15 residues. Per the germline V gene, CDR1 is SEHNR and CDR2 is FQNEAQ (reference sequence).

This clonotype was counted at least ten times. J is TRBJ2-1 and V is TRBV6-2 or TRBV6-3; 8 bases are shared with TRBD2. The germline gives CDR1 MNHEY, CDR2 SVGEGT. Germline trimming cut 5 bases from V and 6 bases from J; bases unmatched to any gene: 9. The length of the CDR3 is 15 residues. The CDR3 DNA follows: TGTGCCAGCAGTGTATCGGGAGGGCCGCTCAATGAGCAGTTCTTC. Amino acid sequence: CASSVSGGPLNEQFF.

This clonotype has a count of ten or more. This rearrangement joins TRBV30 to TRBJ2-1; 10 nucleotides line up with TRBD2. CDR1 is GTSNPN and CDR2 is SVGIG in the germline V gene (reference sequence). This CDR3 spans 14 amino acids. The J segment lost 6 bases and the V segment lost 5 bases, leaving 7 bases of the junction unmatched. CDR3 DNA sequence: TGTGCCTGGGAAACGGGACTAGCGCGCAATGAGCAGTTCTTC. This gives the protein CAWETGLARNEQFF.

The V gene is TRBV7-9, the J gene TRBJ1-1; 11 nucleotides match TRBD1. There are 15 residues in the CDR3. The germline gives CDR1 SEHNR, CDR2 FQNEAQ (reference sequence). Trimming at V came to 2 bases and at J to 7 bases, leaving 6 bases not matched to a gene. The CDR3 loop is CASSLQDRGRGEAFF. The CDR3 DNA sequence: TGTGCCAGCAGCTTACAGGACAGGGGGCGAGGTGAAGCTTTCTTT.

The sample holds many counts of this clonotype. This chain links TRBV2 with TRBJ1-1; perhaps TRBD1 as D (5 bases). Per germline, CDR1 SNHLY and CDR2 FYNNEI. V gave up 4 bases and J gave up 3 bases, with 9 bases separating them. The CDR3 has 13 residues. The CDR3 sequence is CASSAGPHTEAFF. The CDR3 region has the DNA TGTGCCAGCAGTGCGGGACCGCACACTGAAGCTTTCTTT.

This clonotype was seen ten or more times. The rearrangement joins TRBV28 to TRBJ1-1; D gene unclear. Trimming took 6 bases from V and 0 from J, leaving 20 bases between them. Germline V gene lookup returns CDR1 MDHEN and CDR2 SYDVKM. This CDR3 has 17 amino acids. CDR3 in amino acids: CASSLPRSGLMNTEAFF. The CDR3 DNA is TGTGCCAGCAGCCTACCACGAAGCGGACTTATGAACACTGAAGCTTTCTTT. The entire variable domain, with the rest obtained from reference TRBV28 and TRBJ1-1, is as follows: DVKVTQSSRYLVKRTGEKVFLECVQDMDHENMFWYRQDPGLGLRLIYFSYDVKMKEKGDIPEGYSVSREKKERFSLILESASTNQTSMYLCASSLPRSGLMNTEAFFGQGTRLTVV.

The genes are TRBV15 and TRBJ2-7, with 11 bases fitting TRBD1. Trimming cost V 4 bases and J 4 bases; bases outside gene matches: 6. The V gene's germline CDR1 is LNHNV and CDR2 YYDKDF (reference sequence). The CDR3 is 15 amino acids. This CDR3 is CATSTRDRGLYEQYF. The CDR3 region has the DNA TGTGCCACCAGCACTAGGGACAGGGGGTTGTACGAGCAGTACTTC.

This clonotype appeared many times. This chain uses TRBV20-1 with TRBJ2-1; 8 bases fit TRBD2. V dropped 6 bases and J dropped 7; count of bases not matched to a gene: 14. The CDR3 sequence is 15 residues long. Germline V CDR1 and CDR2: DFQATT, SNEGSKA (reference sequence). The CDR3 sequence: CSAPRGGGPDNEQFF. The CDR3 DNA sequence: TGCAGTGCCCCTCGGGGGGGAGGGCCGGATAATGAGCAGTTCTTC.

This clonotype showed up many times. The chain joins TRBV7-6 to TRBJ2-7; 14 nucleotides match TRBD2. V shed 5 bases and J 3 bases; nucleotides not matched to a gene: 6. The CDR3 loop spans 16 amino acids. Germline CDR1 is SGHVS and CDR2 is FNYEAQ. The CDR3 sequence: CASSLGTSGSRYEQYF. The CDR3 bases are TGTGCCAGCAGCCTGGGGACTAGCGGGAGTCGCTACGAGCAGTACTTC.

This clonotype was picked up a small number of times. The CDR3 spells CASSLWDRSAGGELFF. As DNA, the CDR3 is TGCGCCAGCAGCTTGTGGGACAGGAGTGCGGGCGGGGAGCTGTTTTTT. The chain joins TRBV5-1 to TRBJ2-2, with 8 bases fitting TRBD1. The CDR3 consists of 16 residues. CDR1 is SGHRS and CDR2 is YFSETQ in the germline V gene. Unmatched junction bases numbered 9, after V lost 1 base and J lost 7 bases. The variable domain in full, with the rest retrieved from reference TRBV5-1 and TRBJ2-2, is KAGVTQTPRYLIKTRGQQVTLSCSPISGHRSVSWYQQTPGQGLQFLFEYFSETQRNKGNFPGRFSGRQFSNSRSEMNVSTLELGDSALYLCASSLWDRSAGGELFFGEGSRLTVL.

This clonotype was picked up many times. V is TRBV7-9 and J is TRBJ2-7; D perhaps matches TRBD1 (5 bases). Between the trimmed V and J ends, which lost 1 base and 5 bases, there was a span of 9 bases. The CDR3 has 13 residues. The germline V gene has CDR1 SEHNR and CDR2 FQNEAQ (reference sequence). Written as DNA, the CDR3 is TGTGCCAGCAGCTTAGGCGTAGGGGACGAGCAGTACTTC. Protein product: CASSLGVGDEQYF.

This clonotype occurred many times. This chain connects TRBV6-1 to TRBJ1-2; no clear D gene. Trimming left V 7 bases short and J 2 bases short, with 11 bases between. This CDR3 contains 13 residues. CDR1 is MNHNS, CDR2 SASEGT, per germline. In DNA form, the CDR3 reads TGTGCCAGCACCCTGACGGACAACTATGGCTACACCTTC. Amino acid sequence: CASTLTDNYGYTF.